This T cell receptor (beta chain) was recovered during a study of preoperative IRX-2 immunotherapy in early breast cancer. The assay was immunoSEQ multiplex PCR, and TCRdb's table has in-frame clones only and misses some. The profile shows 75,000 to 100,000 clones, approximately 90% of them singletons. Between the trimmed V and J ends, which lost 9 bases and 7 bases, there was a span of 15 bases. CDR3 length equals 12 residues. The germline V gene has CDR1 MDHEN and CDR2 SYDVKM. Treatment reported: preoperative locoregional IRX-2 cytokine immunotherapy. This phase Ib study tested locoregional IRX-2 cytokine immunotherapy given before surgery.

The origin of this receptor is a human donor with breast cancer. The chain joins TRBV28 to TRBJ1-2; a possible D gene is TRBD1 (6 bases). The source was tumor tissue, collected after IRX-2 immunotherapy. The CDR3 nucleotides read TGTGCCAGTATCTCGGGGGCGTTTGGCTACACCTTC. This gives the protein CASISGAFGYTF.